Below are 17 T cell receptor beta chains sequenced from a single sample in a study of blood T cell repertoires in COVID-19. This table comes from immunoSEQ multiplex PCR, and its TCRdb copy is limited to in-frame clones, with some not included. The data hold 90,000 to 150,000 clones, with around three quarters observed a single time. Sequencing was carried out using peripheral blood. These receptors were obtained from a woman of 80 years or more with acute or convalescent COVID-19.

The J gene is TRBJ2-2, the V gene TRBV27; 8 bases align to TRBD1. CDR3 size: 15 residues. V shed 3 bases, J shed 9 bases, and the junction held 9 bases outside the gene matches. Germline CDR1 and CDR2: MNHEY and SMNVEV (reference sequence). CDR3 region: CASSFLMAGGRELFF. The CDR3 bases are TGTGCCAGCAGTTTTCTGATGGCAGGGGGCCGGGAGCTGTTTTTT.

V usage is TRBV2 and J usage is TRBJ1-4; D gene unclear. Deletions cut 3 bases from V and 6 bases from J, with 14 bases between. CDR3 length: 15 residues. The germline V gene encodes CDR1 SNHLY and CDR2 FYNNEI. The DNA for the CDR3 is TGTGCCAGCAGTGAGGAGAGCGCCGGTTATGAAAAACTGTTTTTT. It yields the protein CASSEESAGYEKLFF.

This clone was observed many times. V is TRBV2 and J is TRBJ2-2; TRBD2 agrees at 9 bases. This CDR3 is 16 amino acids long. Germline CDR1 is SNHLY and CDR2 is FYNNEI. Losses at the gene ends were 3 bases for V and 5 bases for J; bases not matched to a gene: 7. CDR3 region: CASSDLAGRGTGELFF. The CDR3 DNA is TGTGCCAGCAGTGATCTAGCGGGGAGGGGGACCGGGGAGCTGTTTTTT.

The chain employs TRBV7-9 and TRBJ2-1; 10 bases are a match to TRBD1. V trimming: 5 bases; J trimming: 0 bases; junction bases outside the gene matches: 10. The CDR3 loop spans 18 amino acids. CDR1 is SEHNR, CDR2 FQNEAQ, per germline (reference sequence). CDR3 DNA sequence: TGTGCCAGCAGCCGCTTAGGGGGGACAGGGGTCTCCTACAATGAGCAGTTCTTC. This codes for CASSRLGGTGVSYNEQFF. The variable domain in full, completed from reference TRBV7-9 and TRBJ2-1, reads DTGVSQNPRHKITKRGQNVTFRCDPISEHNRLYWYRQTLGQGPEFLTYFQNEAQLEKSRLLSDRFSAERPKGSFSTLEIQRTEQGDSAMYLCASSRLGGTGVSYNEQFFGPGTRLTVL.

This clone has just a few counts. This sequence joins TRBV4-3 and TRBJ1-4; D call uncertain. The length of the CDR3 is 14 residues. V was clipped by 4 bases and J by 0 bases, with 6 bases between them. Per germline, CDR1 LGHNA and CDR2 YSLEER. CDR3 amino acids: CASSLQATNEKLFF. The CDR3, as DNA: TGCGCCAGCAGCCTTCAGGCAACTAATGAAAAACTGTTTTTT.

The gene calls are TRBV11-2 and TRBJ1-1, with a possible D match to TRBD1 (5 bases). The CDR3 has 14 amino acids. Germline V gives CDR1 SGHAT, CDR2 FQNNGV. V was clipped by 0 bases and J by 1 base, with 6 bases between them. The CDR3 DNA reads as TGTGCCAGCAGCTTAGACGGACAGAACACTGAAGCTTTCTTT. It encodes CASSLDGQNTEAFF.

The rearrangement links TRBV6-6 to TRBJ1-3; D may be TRBD1 (5 bases). The CDR3 is made up of 15 amino acids. Deletions cut 7 bases from V and 1 base from J, with 14 bases between. Germline V gene sequence: CDR1 MNHNY, CDR2 SVGAGI (reference sequence). CDR3 DNA: TGTGCCAGCAATTCCCAGGGAGGATCTGGAAACACCATATATTTT. This translates into CASNSQGGSGNTIYF.

In its sample, this clone is medium-sized. This chain links TRBV11-2 with TRBJ2-2; D is possibly TRBD2 (6 bases). Germline loops: CDR1 SGHAT, CDR2 FQNNGV. The CDR3 loop spans 17 amino acids. The V end was cut by 1 base, the J end by 7 bases, with 19 bases between. The DNA of the CDR3 is TGTGCCAGCAGCTTAGGAGCGGGTGCCCGTCTTCTCGGGGAGCTGTTTTTT. Residues: CASSLGAGARLLGELFF.

J is TRBJ1-6 and V is TRBV3-1 (or the pseudogene TRBV3-2); the D gene is possibly TRBD1 (5 bases). This CDR3 is built from 15 residues. V shed 4 bases and J shed 8 bases, with 15 bases lying between them. Germline-derived CDR1 and CDR2 are LGHDT and YNNKEL (reference sequence). CDR3 DNA sequence: TGTGCCAGCAGCCCCCCGGGACGGGGGGATTCACCCCTCCACTTT. Its translation: CASSPPGRGDSPLHF.

The chain combines TRBV5-4 with TRBJ2-3, with no clear D. CDR1 is SGHNT and CDR2 is YYREEE in the germline V gene (reference sequence). The CDR3 length is 12 residues. Trimming took off 4 bases at V and 0 bases at J, with 3 bases between the two ends. The CDR3 nucleotides read TGTGCCAGCAGCCCAAGCACAGATACGCAGTATTTT. This codes for CASSPSTDTQYF.

This clone was seen only once. This chain joins TRBV7-3 and TRBJ2-1, with 9 bases matching TRBD2. The ends lost 1 base at V and 5 bases at J; junction bases unmatched: 3. CDR3 size: 15 residues. CDR1 is SGHTA, CDR2 FQGTGA, per germline. The DNA of the CDR3 is TGTGCCAGCAGCTTAAGGAGACTAGCGGACAATGAGCAGTTCTTC. Translating it yields CASSLRRLADNEQFF. Together with reference TRBV7-3 and TRBJ2-1, the CDR3 gives the full variable domain: GAGVSQTPSNKVTEKGKYVELRCDPISGHTALYWYRQSLGQGPEFLIYFQGTGAADDSGLPNDRFFAVRPEGSVSTLKIQRTERGDSAVYLCASSLRRLADNEQFFGPGTRLTVL.

The rearrangement uses TRBV4-2 and TRBJ1-3; D is unclear. Germline V gene data show CDR1 as LGHNA and CDR2 as YNFKEQ. Trimming shortened V by 3 bases and J by 4 bases, and 13 bases separated the two germline ends. The CDR3 runs 15 residues. The chain's CDR3 is CASSQGRKPGNTIYF. CDR3 nucleotides: TGTGCCAGCAGCCAGGGGAGAAAACCCGGAAACACCATATATTTT.

This chain uses TRBV6-2 or TRBV6-3 with TRBJ1-2, with D uncertain. The V gene lost 5 bases and the J gene lost 4 bases, with 14 bases spanning the gap. In germline, CDR1 is MNHEY, CDR2 SVGEGT. The CDR3 covers 14 residues. CDR3 bases: TGTGCCAGCAGTCAAAGGACTGTTTTCTATGGCTACACCTTC. This translates into CASSQRTVFYGYTF.

The chain employs TRBV18 and TRBJ2-1, with D perhaps matching TRBD2 (6 bases). V dropped 6 bases and J dropped 6 bases, with 15 bases sitting between them. CDR1 is KGHSH, CDR2 LQKENI, per germline. The CDR3 has 14 amino acids. The CDR3 loop reads CASSGGGFFNEQFF. CDR3 nucleotides: TGTGCCAGCTCGGGCGGAGGGTTTTTCAATGAGCAGTTCTTC.

V gene TRBV7-8 combines with J gene TRBJ1-2; 7 nucleotides align to TRBD1. With V trimmed by 4 bases and J by 5 bases, 10 bases remained unmatched. This CDR3 region has 15 residues. The germline V gene has CDR1 SGHVS and CDR2 FQNEAQ. For the CDR3, the DNA is TGTGCCAGCAGCTCGTCGGACAGGTCTGAATATGGCTACACCTTC. The encoded protein is CASSSSDRSEYGYTF.

The J gene is TRBJ2-7, the V gene TRBV10-1; 11 bases line up with TRBD2. From germline, CDR1 is WNHNN and CDR2 SYGVQD (reference sequence). The CDR3 sequence is 17 residues long. V gave up 0 bases and J gave up 3 bases; unmatched junction bases: 7. CDR3 sequence: CASSESWLAGGCYEQYF. The CDR3 DNA is TGCGCCAGCAGTGAGTCGTGGCTAGCGGGAGGTTGCTACGAGCAGTACTTC.

In this sample, this clone turned up once. The chain has TRBV10-3 and TRBJ2-1, with 14 bases identical to TRBD2. Germline V gene lookup returns CDR1 ENHRY and CDR2 SYGVKD. The CDR3 is 15 amino acids. Trimming removed 6 bases from V and 5 bases from J; junction bases left unmatched: 3. CDR3 DNA: TGTGCCATCAGGGGGACTAGCGGGGGTCACAATGAGCAGTTCTTC. Protein product: CAIRGTSGGHNEQFF.